This T cell receptor beta chain stems from a study of blood T cell repertoires in COVID-19. Germline V gives CDR1 SGDLS, CDR2 YYNGEE. V lost 0 bases, J lost 1 base, and 0 bases stayed unmatched. The CDR3 is made up of 14 amino acids. A note on this clone: Additional DNA sequences in this sample encode the identical CDR3.

In the authors' methods: From reference gene primer amplification, estimates of nucleated cell counts were derived. TCRdb's table, derived via immunoSEQ multiplex PCR, lists solely in-frame clones and lacks some. V, J and clone size are those of that table, while D and trimming were read from the DNA. The sample consists of hundreds of thousands of clones, around 90% of them appearing once. Patients from Seattle were sampled longitudinally, starting during active infection. The sequence was obtained from a woman aged 45 to 65 with COVID-19, enrolled during active disease. The J gene is TRBJ1-1, the V gene TRBV9; 7 bases map to TRBD1. Sequencing used peripheral blood. The CDR3 spells CASSVGQGNTEAFF. The CDR3 DNA reads TGTGCCAGCAGCGTAGGACAGGGGAACACTGAAGCTTTCTTT.